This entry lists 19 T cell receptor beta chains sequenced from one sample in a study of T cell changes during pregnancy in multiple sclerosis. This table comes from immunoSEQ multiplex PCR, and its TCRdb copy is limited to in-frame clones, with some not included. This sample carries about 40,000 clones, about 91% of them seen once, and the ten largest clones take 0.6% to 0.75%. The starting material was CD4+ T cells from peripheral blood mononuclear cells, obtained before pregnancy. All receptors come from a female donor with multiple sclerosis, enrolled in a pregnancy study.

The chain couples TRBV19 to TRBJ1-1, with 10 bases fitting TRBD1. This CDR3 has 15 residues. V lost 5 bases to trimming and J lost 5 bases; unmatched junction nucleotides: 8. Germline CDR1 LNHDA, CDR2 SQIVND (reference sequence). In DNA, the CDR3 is TGTGCCAGTAGTCCAAGAGGACAGGGGGTAACTGAAGCTTTCTTT. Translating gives CASSPRGQGVTEAFF. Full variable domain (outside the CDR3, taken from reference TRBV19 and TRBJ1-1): DGGITQSPKYLFRKEGQNVTLSCEQNLNHDAMYWYRQDPGQGLRLIYYSQIVNDFQKGDIAEGYSVSREKKESFPLTVTSAQKNPTAFYLCASSPRGQGVTEAFFGQGTRLTVV.

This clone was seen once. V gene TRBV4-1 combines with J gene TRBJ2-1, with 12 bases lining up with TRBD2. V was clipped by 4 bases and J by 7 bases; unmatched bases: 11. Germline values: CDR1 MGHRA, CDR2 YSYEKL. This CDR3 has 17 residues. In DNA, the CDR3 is TGCGCCAGCAGCCGAGAGCCTAGCGGGGGGGCCTTTAATGAGCAGTTCTTC. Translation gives CASSREPSGGAFNEQFF.

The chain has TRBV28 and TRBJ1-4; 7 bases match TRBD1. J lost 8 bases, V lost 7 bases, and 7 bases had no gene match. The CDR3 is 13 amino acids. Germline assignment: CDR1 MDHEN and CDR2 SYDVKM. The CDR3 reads CASKEGAREKLFF. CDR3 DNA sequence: TGTGCCAGCAAAGAGGGGGCGCGAGAAAAACTGTTTTTT.

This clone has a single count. The CDR3 DNA reads TGTGCCACCCCGAGGGGGCCGGTCGAGCAGTTCTTC. Translated, it gives CATPRGPVEQFF. The chain couples TRBV7-6 to TRBJ2-1; TRBD1 agrees at 7 bases. Germline V gives CDR1 SGHVS, CDR2 FNYEAQ. This CDR3 has 12 residues. V lost 10 bases and J lost 10; bases outside the gene matches: 10.

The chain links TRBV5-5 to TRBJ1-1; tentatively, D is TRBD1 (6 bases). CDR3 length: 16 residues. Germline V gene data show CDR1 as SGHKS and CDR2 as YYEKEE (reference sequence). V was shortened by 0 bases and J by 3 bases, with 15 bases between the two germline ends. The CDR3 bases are TGTGCCAGCAGCTTGGGTGGGGGGGCGAGGGACACTGAAGCTTTCTTT. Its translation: CASSLGGGARDTEAFF.

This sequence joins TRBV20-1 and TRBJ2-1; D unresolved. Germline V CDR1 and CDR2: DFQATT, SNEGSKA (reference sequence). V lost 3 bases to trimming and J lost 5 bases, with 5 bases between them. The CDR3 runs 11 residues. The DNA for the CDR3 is TGCAGTGCTAGGACAAACAATGAGCAGTTCTTC. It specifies CSARTNNEQFF.

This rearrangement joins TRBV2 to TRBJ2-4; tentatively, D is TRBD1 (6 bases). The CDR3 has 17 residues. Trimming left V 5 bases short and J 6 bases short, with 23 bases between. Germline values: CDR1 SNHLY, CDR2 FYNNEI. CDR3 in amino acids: CASSPDRFGQLRNIQYF. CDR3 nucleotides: TGTGCCAGCAGTCCCGACAGATTTGGACAGCTAAGAAACATTCAGTACTTC.

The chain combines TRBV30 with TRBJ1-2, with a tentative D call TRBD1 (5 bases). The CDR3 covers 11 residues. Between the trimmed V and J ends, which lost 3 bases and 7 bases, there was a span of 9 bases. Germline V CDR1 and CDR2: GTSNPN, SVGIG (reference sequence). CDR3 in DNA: TGTGCCTGGAGCCTAGGGGCTGGCTACACCTTC. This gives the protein CAWSLGAGYTF.

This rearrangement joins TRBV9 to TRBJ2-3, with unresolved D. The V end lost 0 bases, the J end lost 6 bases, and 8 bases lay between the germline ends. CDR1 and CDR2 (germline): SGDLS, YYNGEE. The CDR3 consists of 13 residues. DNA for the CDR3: TGTGCCAGCAGCGTAGGAGTTTTTGATACGCAGTATTTT. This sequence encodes CASSVGVFDTQYF.

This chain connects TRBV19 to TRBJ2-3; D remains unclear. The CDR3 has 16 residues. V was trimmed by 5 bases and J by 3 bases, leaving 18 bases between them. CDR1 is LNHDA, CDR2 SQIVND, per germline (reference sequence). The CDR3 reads CASSLVGFVGTDTQYF. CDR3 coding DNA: TGTGCCAGTAGTCTGGTGGGCTTCGTAGGTACAGATACGCAGTATTTT.

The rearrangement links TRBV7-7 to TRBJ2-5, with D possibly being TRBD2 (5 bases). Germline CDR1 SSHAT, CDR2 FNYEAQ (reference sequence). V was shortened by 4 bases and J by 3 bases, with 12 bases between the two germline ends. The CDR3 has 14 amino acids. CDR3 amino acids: CASSSTGIKETQYF. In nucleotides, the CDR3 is TGTGCCAGCAGCTCTACGGGGATAAAAGAGACCCAGTACTTC.

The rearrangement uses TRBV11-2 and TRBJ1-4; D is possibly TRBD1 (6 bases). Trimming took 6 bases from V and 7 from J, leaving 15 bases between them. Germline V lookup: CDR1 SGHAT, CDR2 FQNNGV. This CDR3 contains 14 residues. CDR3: CASSYRQVFEKLFF. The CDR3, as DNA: TGTGCCAGCAGTTACCGACAGGTGTTTGAAAAACTGTTTTTT.

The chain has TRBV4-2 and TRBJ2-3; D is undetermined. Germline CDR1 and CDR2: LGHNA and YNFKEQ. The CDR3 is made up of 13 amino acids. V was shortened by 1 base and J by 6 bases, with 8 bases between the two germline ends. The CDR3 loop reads CASSQAQVDTQYF. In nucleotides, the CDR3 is TGTGCCAGCAGCCAAGCCCAGGTGGATACGCAGTATTTT.

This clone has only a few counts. The CDR3 region has the DNA TGTGCCACCCACGGACAGGGCCTTTCGTCATCTGAAGCTTTCTTT. This gives the protein CATHGQGLSSSEAFF. The rearrangement links TRBV19 to TRBJ1-1; 8 bases align to TRBD1. Germline assignment: CDR1 LNHDA and CDR2 SQIVND (reference sequence). The V segment lost 10 bases and the J segment 6 bases; nucleotides outside the gene matches: 16. The CDR3 length is 15 residues.

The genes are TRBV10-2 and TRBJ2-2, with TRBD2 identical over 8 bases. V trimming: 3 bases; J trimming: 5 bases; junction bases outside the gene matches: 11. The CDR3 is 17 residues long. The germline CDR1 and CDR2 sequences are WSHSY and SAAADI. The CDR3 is CASSDPAGGVVTGELFF. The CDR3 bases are TGCGCCAGCAGTGACCCCGCGGGGGGAGTTGTGACCGGGGAGCTGTTTTTT.

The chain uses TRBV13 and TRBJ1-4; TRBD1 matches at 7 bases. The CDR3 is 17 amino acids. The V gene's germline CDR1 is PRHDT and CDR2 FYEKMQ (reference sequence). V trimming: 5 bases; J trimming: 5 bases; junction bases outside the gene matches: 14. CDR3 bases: TGTGCCAGCAGCCCATTGACCTCGGACAGGAGGAATGAAAAACTGTTTTTT. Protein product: CASSPLTSDRRNEKLFF.

Here the CDR3 reads CASSYSARLANTF. DNA of the CDR3: TGTGCCAGCAGTTACTCGGCCCGACTTGCGAACACCTTC. V is TRBV6-6 and J is TRBJ1-2; no firm D call. Trimming removed 0 bases at V and 12 bases at J, with 14 bases between. This CDR3 is built from 13 residues. The germline V gene has CDR1 MNHNY and CDR2 SVGAGI (reference sequence).

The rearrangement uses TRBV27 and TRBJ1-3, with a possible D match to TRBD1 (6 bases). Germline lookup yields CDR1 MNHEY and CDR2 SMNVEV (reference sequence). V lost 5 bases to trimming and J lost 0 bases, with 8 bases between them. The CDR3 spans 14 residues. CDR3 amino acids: CASSTGYSGNTIYF. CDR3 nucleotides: TGTGCCAGCAGTACAGGGTACTCTGGAAACACCATATATTTT.

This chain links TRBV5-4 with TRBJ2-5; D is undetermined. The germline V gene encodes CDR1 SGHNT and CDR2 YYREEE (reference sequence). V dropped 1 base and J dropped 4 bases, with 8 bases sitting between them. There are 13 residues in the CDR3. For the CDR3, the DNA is TGTGCCAGCAGCTTGAGCTGGAGAGAGACCCAGTACTTC. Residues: CASSLSWRETQYF.